The T cell receptor (beta chain) described here comes from a study of T cells in tumors after PD-1 blockade. The overall study: Daily vismodegib 150 mg continued in a subset of anti-PD-1-treated patients.

Generated by immunoSEQ multiplex PCR, the TCRdb table keeps only in-frame clones and is missing some. The table has around 12,000 clones, 60% to 80% seen once. Input was about 616 ng to 6,500 ng of genomic DNA from tumor or blood. CDR1 and CDR2 from the germline V gene are MNHEY and SVGAGI. The CDR3 has 13 residues. Trimming removed 6 bases at V and 2 bases at J, with 10 bases between. As regards this clone: Its specificity is not known.

Findings and limits, study-wide: Some novel exhausted tumor clones appeared in pre-treatment blood, suggesting peripheral recruitment. Most post-therapy expanded exhausted CD8+ clones were new, undetected before treatment.

The TCR was taken from a human donor with basal cell carcinoma. The chain has TRBV6-5 and TRBJ1-2; D may be TRBD1 (5 bases). The sequencing used tumor tissue, collected before anti-PD-1 treatment. This CDR3 is CASSPKGNYGYTF. CDR3 bases: TGTGCCAGCAGCCCAAAGGGGAACTATGGCTACACCTTC.